Presented here are 25 T cell receptor beta chains from one specimen sequenced in a study of blood T cell repertoires in COVID-19. Data came from immunoSEQ multiplex PCR; TCRdb stores just in-frame clones and leaves some out. The data hold about 300,000 clones, with around nine tenths observed a single time. Input material: PBMCs or T cells enriched from blood (not recorded which). Receptors were obtained from a woman between 25 and 40 years old who had recovered from COVID-19.

V usage is TRBV5-1 and J usage is TRBJ1-2; 8 bases fit TRBD1. Trimming took 4 bases from V and 8 from J; bases not matched to a gene: 16. Germline V gene lookup returns CDR1 SGHRS and CDR2 YFSETQ. This CDR3 has 16 amino acids. Written as DNA, the CDR3 is TGCGCCAGCAGCCCCGTGGAAGGACAGGGCGGTAAGGGCTACACCTTC. It encodes CASSPVEGQGGKGYTF. Full variable domain (rest looked up from reference TRBV5-1 and TRBJ1-2): KAGVTQTPRYLIKTRGQQVTLSCSPISGHRSVSWYQQTPGQGLQFLFEYFSETQRNKGNFPGRFSGRQFSNSRSEMNVSTLELGDSALYLCASSPVEGQGGKGYTFGSGTRLTVV.

The J gene is TRBJ2-2, the V gene TRBV7-9; 7 bases fit TRBD2. Trimming removed 6 bases from V and 7 bases from J; junction bases left unmatched: 14. The CDR3 sequence is 16 residues long. Germline-derived CDR1 and CDR2 are SEHNR and FQNEAQ (reference sequence). In DNA, the CDR3 is TGTGCCAGCAGACCTATTGGCACTAGCGTTGGCGGGGAGCTGTTTTTT. Encoded protein: CASRPIGTSVGGELFF. The variable domain in full, with the rest retrieved from reference TRBV7-9 and TRBJ2-2, is DTGVSQNPRHKITKRGQNVTFRCDPISEHNRLYWYRQTLGQGPEFLTYFQNEAQLEKSRLLSDRFSAERPKGSFSTLEIQRTEQGDSAMYLCASRPIGTSVGGELFFGEGSRLTVL.

The rearrangement joins TRBV15 to TRBJ2-5; no firm D call. V dropped 1 base and J dropped 0 bases, with 9 bases sitting between them. The CDR3 totals 15 residues. CDR1 LNHNV and CDR2 YYDKDF come from the germline V gene (reference sequence). CDR3 amino acids: CATSRVALYQETQYF. CDR3 nucleotide sequence: TGTGCCACCAGCAGAGTCGCACTGTACCAAGAGACCCAGTACTTC.

The chain links TRBV28 to TRBJ1-2, with 8 nucleotides matching TRBD1. This CDR3 is 17 amino acids long. After removal of 6 bases from V and 4 bases from J, the junction contained 16 bases not matched to a gene. CDR1 and CDR2 (germline): MDHEN, SYDVKM. This CDR3 reads CASSPQRAGGKGYGYTF. The CDR3 nucleotides read TGTGCCAGCAGCCCGCAAAGGGCAGGGGGCAAGGGCTATGGCTACACCTTC.

The V and J genes are TRBV6-2 or TRBV6-3 and TRBJ2-2; 9 bases match TRBD2. CDR1 is MNHEY and CDR2 is SVGEGT in the germline V gene. V shed 5 bases and J 6 bases; nucleotides not matched to a gene: 13. The CDR3 sequence is 17 residues long. In DNA form, the CDR3 reads TGTGCCAGCAGTCAACCCCCGGGACTAGCAGTAGCCGGGGAGCTGTTTTTT. Its protein product is CASSQPPGLAVAGELFF.

This rearrangement joins TRBV7-8 to TRBJ1-5; TRBD1 matches 9 bases. The germline V gene has CDR1 SGHVS and CDR2 FQNEAQ. The V segment lost 2 bases and the J segment 0 bases; nucleotides outside the gene matches: 2. The CDR3 is 16 amino acids. The CDR3 loop reads CASSLRDRVSNQPQHF. Here the CDR3 DNA reads TGTGCCAGCAGCTTACGGGACAGGGTTAGCAATCAGCCCCAGCATTTT.

The rearrangement joins TRBV11-2 to TRBJ1-1; the D is unclear. CDR1 is SGHAT and CDR2 is FQNNGV in the germline V gene. CDR3 size: 13 residues. V lost 5 bases, J lost 0 bases, and 7 bases lay in between. As DNA, the CDR3 is TGTGCCAGCAGCCAGATGTTGAACACTGAAGCTTTCTTT. Protein product: CASSQMLNTEAFF. Filled out from reference TRBV11-2 and TRBJ1-1, the complete variable domain reads EAGVAQSPRYKIIEKRQSVAFWCNPISGHATLYWYQQILGQGPKLLIQFQNNGVVDDSQLPKDRFSAERLKGVDSTLKIQPAKLEDSAVYLCASSQMLNTEAFFGQGTRLTVV.

The chain couples TRBV19 to TRBJ2-2, with a tentative D call TRBD1 (6 bases). Germline V CDR1 and CDR2: LNHDA, SQIVND (reference sequence). There are 15 residues in the CDR3. Trimming cost V 2 bases and J 4 bases, with 11 bases left between them. The CDR3 DNA is TGTGCCAGTAGTATATCGACAGGCCTCACCGGGGAGCTGTTTTTT. It translates to CASSISTGLTGELFF.

V gene TRBV5-1 combines with J gene TRBJ2-7, with D perhaps matching TRBD2 (6 bases). Germline loops: CDR1 SGHRS, CDR2 YFSETQ. Trimming took 6 bases from V and 3 from J, leaving 16 bases between them. The CDR3 consists of 14 residues. CDR3 DNA sequence: TGCGCCAGCAACCCATCTGGAGGGAACTACGAGCAGTACTTC. Its translation: CASNPSGGNYEQYF.

The chain recombines TRBV9 with TRBJ2-3; TRBD2 matches at 10 bases. This CDR3 has 17 amino acids. The germline V gene has CDR1 SGDLS and CDR2 YYNGEE. The V gene end was trimmed by 0 bases and the J gene end by 6 bases; junction bases not matched to a gene: 10. CDR3 DNA: TGTGCCAGCAGCGTAGAAGTAGCGGGAGGCCGGGGGGATACGCAGTATTTT. Encoded protein: CASSVEVAGGRGDTQYF.

V usage is TRBV27 and J usage is TRBJ1-1; 7 nucleotides match TRBD1. Germline lookup yields CDR1 MNHEY and CDR2 SMNVEV (reference sequence). The trim removed 3 bases at V and 9 bases at J, leaving 4 bases unmatched. The length of the CDR3 is 12 residues. CDR3 in DNA: TGTGCCAGCAGTTTTAGGGGGCTTAAAGCTTTCTTT. This sequence encodes CASSFRGLKAFF.

The chain uses TRBV20-1 and TRBJ1-5, with D possibly being TRBD1 (6 bases). This CDR3 is built from 16 residues. CDR1 and CDR2 from the germline V gene are DFQATT and SNEGSKA (reference sequence). V lost 3 bases and J 0 bases, leaving 15 bases between the germline ends. The CDR3 DNA reads TGCAGTGCTAGTCTTGCAGGGGAGCTTAGCAATCAGCCCCAGCATTTT. It codes for CSASLAGELSNQPQHF.

The V gene is TRBV5-4, the J gene TRBJ1-3, with 7 positions matching TRBD1. Looked up from germline, CDR1 is SGHNT and CDR2 is YYREEE (reference sequence). This CDR3 spans 18 amino acids. The V segment lost 0 bases and the J segment 2 bases; nucleotides outside the gene matches: 11. The CDR3 spells CASSLGPFNRGPGNTIYF. CDR3 DNA sequence: TGTGCCAGCAGCTTGGGCCCATTTAACAGGGGTCCTGGAAACACCATATATTTT.

This clone was found once. The V gene is TRBV2, the J gene TRBJ2-2; 8 positions agree with TRBD2. The CDR3 length is 14 residues. From germline, CDR1 is SNHLY and CDR2 FYNNEI. V lost 4 bases to trimming and J lost 8 bases; unmatched junction nucleotides: 6. The CDR3 sequence: CASSGDSGNGELFF. CDR3 coding DNA: TGTGCCAGCAGTGGAGATAGCGGGAATGGGGAGCTGTTTTTT.

This rearrangement joins TRBV21-1 to TRBJ1-5. TRBV21-1 is an annotated pseudogene. The CDR3 spans 11 residues. CDR3 region: CASTPTQPQHF. CDR3 sequence (DNA): TGTGCCAGCACCCCTACTCAGCCCCAGCATTTT.

The chain is built from TRBV5-4 and TRBJ2-1; D is uncertain. The germline V and J ends were trimmed by 1 base and 7 bases, with 15 bases remaining between them. Germline loops: CDR1 SGHNT, CDR2 YYREEE (reference sequence). The CDR3 sequence is 15 residues long. CDR3 bases: TGTGCCAGCAGCTTGTATGGGCGCGCGACAAATGAGCAGTTCTTC. Encoded protein: CASSLYGRATNEQFF.

J is TRBJ2-7 and V is TRBV5-5; D perhaps matches TRBD1 (6 bases). Germline-derived CDR1 and CDR2 are SGHKS and YYEKEE (reference sequence). V was shortened by 5 bases and J by 5 bases, with 14 bases between the two germline ends. This CDR3 region has 13 residues. DNA of the CDR3: TGTGCCAGCAGGTTAACAGGGAGCCACGAGCAGTACTTC. This translates into CASRLTGSHEQYF.

The V and J genes are TRBV30 and TRBJ1-5; no clear D gene. There are 14 residues in the CDR3. Deletions cut 6 bases from V and 6 bases from J, with 18 bases between. Germline CDR1 and CDR2: GTSNPN and SVGIG (reference sequence). DNA for the CDR3: TGTGCCTGTCAGAAGGCAGGATTGAGTCAGCCCCAGCATTTT. This codes for CACQKAGLSQPQHF.

This chain uses TRBV18 with TRBJ1-4; D gene uncertain. The CDR3 extends over 16 amino acids. Germline-derived CDR1 and CDR2 are KGHSH and LQKENI. V was trimmed by 4 bases and J by 6 bases, leaving 18 bases between them. The CDR3 sequence is CASSLLPGSLDEKLFF. In nucleotides, the CDR3 is TGTGCCAGCTCACTCCTCCCCGGGTCCTTGGATGAAAAACTGTTTTTT. Combining the CDR3 with reference TRBV18 and TRBJ1-4 gives the whole variable domain NAGVMQNPRHLVRRRGQEARLRCSPMKGHSHVYWYRQLPEEGLKFMVYLQKENIIDESGMPKERFSAEFPKEGPSILRIQQVVRGDSAAYFCASSLLPGSLDEKLFFGSGTQLSVL.

J is TRBJ2-2 and V is TRBV7-2; D is ambiguous. V was cut by 3 bases and J by 11 bases, with 13 bases left in between. This CDR3 spans 13 amino acids. Germline loops: CDR1 SGHTA, CDR2 FQGNSA. In nucleotides, the CDR3 is TGTGCCAGCAGCTTCCCCGTGGTCAGTGAGCTGTTTTTT. As protein: CASSFPVVSELFF.

The CDR3 protein is CASSLNSVGQGGNQPQHF. CDR3 coding DNA: TGTGCCAGCAGTTTAAACTCCGTGGGACAGGGTGGCAATCAGCCCCAGCATTTT. The V gene is TRBV28, the J gene TRBJ1-5; TRBD1 aligns across 9 bases. V lost 2 bases, J lost 2 bases, and 10 bases stayed unmatched. CDR1 and CDR2 from the germline V gene are MDHEN and SYDVKM. The CDR3 runs 18 residues.

In its sample, this clone was seen a few times. This sample also contains other DNA sequences that code for the same CDR3. The J gene is TRBJ2-7, the V gene TRBV19; D possibly corresponds to TRBD2 (6 bases). CDR3 length equals 12 residues. V was pared by 6 bases and J by 4 bases, with 10 bases between. The V gene's germline CDR1 is LNHDA and CDR2 SQIVND (reference sequence). The CDR3 DNA sequence: TGTGCCAGTAGCCCTGGAGGGTACGAGCAGTACTTC. Protein sequence: CASSPGGYEQYF.

The rearrangement links TRBV9 to TRBJ1-2; a possible D gene is TRBD1 (6 bases). Per germline, CDR1 SGDLS and CDR2 YYNGEE. Trimming removed 3 bases from V and 8 bases from J, with 14 bases in between. The CDR3 covers 13 residues. The CDR3 region is CASSAQGLQGYTF. Written as DNA, the CDR3 is TGTGCCAGCAGCGCCCAGGGGCTTCAAGGCTACACCTTC.

This clone was counted once. The V and J genes are TRBV4-2 and TRBJ2-1; D gene unclear. Trimming removed 0 bases from V and 8 bases from J, with 14 bases in between. CDR1 LGHNA and CDR2 YNFKEQ come from the germline V gene. This CDR3 is 15 amino acids long. The CDR3 loop reads CASSQDRHLEDEQFF. DNA for the CDR3: TGTGCCAGCAGCCAAGATAGGCACCTAGAAGATGAGCAGTTCTTC.

This sequence joins TRBV19 and TRBJ2-3, with 14 bases fitting TRBD2. The length of the CDR3 is 18 residues. Germline V gene lookup returns CDR1 LNHDA and CDR2 SQIVND (reference sequence). The ends lost 4 bases at V and 4 bases at J; junction bases unmatched: 10. The CDR3 sequence is CASSTPRGLAGDPDTQYF. The CDR3 DNA sequence: TGTGCCAGTAGTACTCCCCGGGGACTAGCGGGAGACCCAGATACGCAGTATTTT.